This T cell receptor (beta chain) was obtained from a study of shared clonotypes between healthy human individuals (dated by TCRdb to between 2020 and 2021). Some background on the complete study: A couple of women and three men aged 18 to 49 years were included in the cohort. For each donor, CD4 naive and CD4 memory were each run on three plates, CD8 naive on two plates, and CD8 memory on one plate. The study deeply sequenced blood TCR repertoires of about 5 healthy adults to estimate repertoire size and the extent of clonotype sharing between individuals. Different laboratories and diverse techniques were used to prepare libraries and sequence TCR repertoires, to increase sequencing depth and limit assay-specific biases. Each donor's leukapheresis produced roughly between roughly 0.9 and 9 billion PBMCs.

For the CD8 naive samples, CD45RO-negative cells were positively selected for CCR7, yielding a CD45RA+CCR7+ population from which TemRA cells were excluded. Donors were healthy HIV-negative adults with no recently reported acute infections or vaccinations. Only Caucasian adults living in Nashville, Tennessee, USA were represented among the donors. Blood was collected by leukapheresis, and PBMCs were isolated by Ficoll-Histopaque density gradient centrifugation and then cryopreserved in liquid nitrogen vapor phase. Analytical flow cytometry was used to check the purity and quantity of each magnetically sorted T cell population. Genomic DNA was isolated from every sorted fraction and measured by UV absorbance on a Nanodrop 2000c. In its sample, this clone was seen once. The antigen it recognizes is unknown. Base-call qualities are not available, and no considerably larger clone is one nucleotide away.

The CDR3 goes from the cysteine to the phenylalanine over 15 residues. Solely the CDR3 DNA is kept, with 45 bases framed from the first base. CDR1 is given as LNHDA and CDR2 as SQIVND, both from the germline V gene (reference sequence). V loses 9 bases of germline sequence and J loses 0 bases, and the interval between the two ends is 15 bases. Using the deep immunoSEQ assay, TCR CDR3 regions were amplified from genomic DNA by multiplex PCR. Genomic DNA extracted from each cell subset was distributed evenly over all wells of several immunoSEQ 96-well plates, and each plate served as one replicate. For sorted subsets, 150 to 250 ng genomic DNA, equal to about 30,000 T cell genomes, was loaded into each replicate PCR. The purified libraries were quantified using a Qubit 3.0 fluorometer, sized with a Bioanalyzer 2100, and then quantified again using the KAPA Library Quantification kit. A separate single-read 150-cycle Illumina NextSeq 550 flow cell was used to sequence each immunoSEQ 96-well plate. As for the authors' bioinformatics: The immunoSEQ output contained only junctional sequences without quality scores, so filtering could not match that applied to full-length reads. Sequences were annotated with PyIR, a Python wrapper for IgBLAST v1.9, and V/J genes and CDR3 were assigned using IMGT germline references. Reads were removed for weak V/J assignments (E-value above 1e-6), missing CDR3, stop codons, out-of-frame junctions, or ambiguous translated residues. A V3J clonotype was defined by an identical inferred V gene, J gene, and CDR3 amino acid sequence. Percentage overlap between repertoires was calculated by dividing the number of shared unique clonotypes by the size of the smaller repertoire. Repertoire richness was assessed with RTK rarefaction, the Chao1 estimator, and Recon v2.1 estimates of unobserved clonotypes. OLGA was used to compute generation probabilities for all TCRbeta clonotypes that the gDNA method yielded from a few donors. TCRdb re-hosts the immuneACCESS table, in-frame sequences only. Its copies lack some clones; in the studies checked, an unresolved V gene accounts for under half of them, and the cause for the rest is not known. V, J and clone size reflect that table, while D and trimming were determined from the DNA. The sample table holds about 820,000 clones, of which roughly 92% were seen once. The ten largest clonotypes hold under 30% of the sample.

Overall study outcomes, separate from this receptor: Larger estimated clonotype richness was generally found for naive subsets than for memory subsets. The small number of donors limited the genetic and exposure-history diversity represented. Clonotypes shared by all four sorted-subset donors showed higher generation probabilities than non-shared clonotypes. Only blood was sampled, and tissue TCR repertoires likely differ from those in blood. About 4.5% of naive CD4, more than 3% of naive CD8, approximately 2.2% of memory CD4, and about 0.4% of memory CD8 clonotypes were shared across several donors. Even with the large sequencing depth, rarefaction of the sorted-subset datasets indicated that sequencing was incomplete. Pairwise subsampling indicated that sequencing depth was expected to affect the degree of clonotype sharing among donors.

This receptor was obtained from a man aged 25-45 years in good health. The sequenced sample was naive CD8+ T cells sorted from blood. The sample's cell subset or site, from its label and the paper: CD45RA+CCR7+. The rearrangement combines TRBV19 with TRBJ2-1; the D gene cannot be resolved reliably. This receptor has the CDR3 CASTTSFSSYNEQFF. The nucleotides read TGTGCCAGCACGACAAGTTTCAGCTCCTACAATGAGCAGTTCTTC. Reference TRBV19 and TRBJ2-1 genes cover what lies past the CDR3, so the full variable domain is DGGITQSPKYLFRKEGQNVTLSCEQNLNHDAMYWYRQDPGQGLRLIYYSQIVNDFQKGDIAEGYSVSREKKESFPLTVTSAQKNPTAFYLCASTTSFSSYNEQFFGPGTRLTVL.